The sequence of this T cell receptor beta chain was determined in a study of shared clonotypes between healthy human individuals. Study-wide results and limits: Compared with memory subsets, naive subsets generally had larger estimated richness. Clonotype sharing across several donors was observed for around 5.1% of naive CD4 clonotypes.

This CDR3 contains 16 residues. CDR1 and CDR2 (germline): SNHLY, FYNNEI. After removal of 2 bases from V and 1 base from J, the junction contained 4 bases not matched to a gene. At the deep level, the assay was run. Only in-frame clones appear in the TCRdb table, and some are missing; sequencing was by immunoSEQ multiplex PCR. This table holds 2,500,000 or so clones, less than 95% found once. About this clone: Its specificity is not known.

The TCR was taken from a young man in good health. Some clones in this sample may be carry-over from other donors' samples. Specimen: naive CD4+ T cells from PBMCs. Subset reported: CD45RA+ positively selected. The chain links TRBV2 to TRBJ1-1, with 10 positions matching TRBD1. CDR3 sequence: CASSERDRGWNTEAFF. The CDR3, as DNA: TGTGCCAGCAGTGAAAGGGACAGGGGTTGGAACACTGAAGCTTTCTTT.